This entry concerns a single T cell receptor beta chain. Its antigen is currently unknown. TCRdb analysed the PCR reads with MiXCR anew, one entry per CDR3 protein. This sample has just under 650,000 distinct CDR3 sequences, with approximately 20% found just once. Naive CD8 T cells underwent sorting with the CD8+CD4-CCR7+CD45RA+ definition. The length of the CDR3 is 14 residues. Germline CDR1 SNHLY, CDR2 FYNNEI. The V and J ends lost 4 bases and 3 bases respectively, with 9 bases between them. The sample comes from a study of molecular identifiers for immune sequencing clone quantification. General study results and limits: Researchers reportedly could pick up spiked Jurkat TCR RNA from one cell mixed into about 970,000 naive cells. Naive cells had under 1% of molecules in clones above 20 RNA copies, effectors over 97%.

The sequencing input was naive CD8+ T cells from blood, with Jurkat cell RNA spiked in. Sample subset: FACS-sorted CD8+CD4-CCR7+CD45RA+ naive T cells. The rearrangement links TRBV2 to TRBJ2-2; D not resolved. The clonotype originates from a human donor in good health. Some libraries in this study had Jurkat cell RNA spiked in. DNA of the CDR3: TGTGCCAGCAGTGGGGTTCAGGACACCGGGGAGCTGTTTTTT. Protein sequence: CASSGVQDTGELFF.